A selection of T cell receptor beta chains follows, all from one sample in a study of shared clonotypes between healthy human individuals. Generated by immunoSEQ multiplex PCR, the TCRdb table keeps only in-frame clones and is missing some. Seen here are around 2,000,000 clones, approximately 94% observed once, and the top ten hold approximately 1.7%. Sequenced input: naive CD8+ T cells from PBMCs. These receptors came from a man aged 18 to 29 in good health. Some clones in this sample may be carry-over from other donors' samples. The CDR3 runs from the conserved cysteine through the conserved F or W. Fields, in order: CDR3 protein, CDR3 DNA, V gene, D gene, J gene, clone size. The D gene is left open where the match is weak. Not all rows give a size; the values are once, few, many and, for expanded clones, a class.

CDR3: CASSSNQGWSEAFF
DNA: TGTGCCAGCAGCTCGAATCAAGGGTGGAGTGAAGCTTTCTTT
V: TRBV7-9
D: -
J: TRBJ1-1
size: -

CDR3: CASSQGPSGNDNEQFF
DNA: TGCGCCAGCAGCCAAGGTCCTAGCGGGAATGACAATGAGCAGTTCTTC
V: TRBV4-1
D: TRBD2
J: TRBJ2-1
size: -

CDR3: CASSEAPPYSGPYNEQFF
DNA: TGTGCCAGCAGTGAAGCACCCCCCTATTCCGGCCCATACAATGAGCAGTTCTTC
V: TRBV6-1
D: -
J: TRBJ2-1
size: -

CDR3: CASSVETGLGTNNEQFF
DNA: TGTGCCAGCAGCGTAGAAACGGGACTAGGGACTAACAATGAGCAGTTCTTC
V: TRBV9
D: TRBD2
J: TRBJ2-1
size: -

CDR3: CAWSVTGAGEQYF
DNA: TGTGCCTGGAGTGTAACAGGGGCTGGCGAGCAGTACTTC
V: TRBV30
D: TRBD1
J: TRBJ2-7
size: -

CDR3: CASSAIAGGSYNEQFF
DNA: TGTGCCAGCAGCGCTATAGCGGGAGGGTCCTACAATGAGCAGTTCTTC
V: TRBV9
D: TRBD2
J: TRBJ2-1
size: -

CDR3: CASSLGGSYGYTF
DNA: TGCGCCAGCAGCTTGGGGGGGTCCTATGGCTACACCTTC
V: TRBV5-1
D: -
J: TRBJ1-2
size: -

CDR3: CASSPRDTPYEQYF
DNA: TGTGCCAGCAGCCCCCGGGACACACCCTACGAGCAGTACTTC
V: TRBV6-6
D: -
J: TRBJ2-7
size: -

CDR3: CASSLAPRETQYF
DNA: TGTGCCAGCAGTTTGGCTCCGAGGGAGACCCAGTACTTC
V: TRBV28
D: -
J: TRBJ2-5
size: -

CDR3: CAAGATWSGNTIYF
DNA: TGTGCCGCCGGAGCGACTTGGAGCGGAAACACCATATATTTT
V: TRBV28
D: -
J: TRBJ1-3
size: -

CDR3: CASSPRSGSASYEQYF
DNA: TGTGCCAGCAGCCCGCGTAGCGGGAGTGCCTCCTACGAGCAGTACTTC
V: TRBV9
D: TRBD2
J: TRBJ2-7
size: -

CDR3: CASTLGDSRFTDTQYF
DNA: TGTGCCAGCACCCTGGGGGATTCACGGTTCACAGATACGCAGTATTTT
V: TRBV11-2
D: -
J: TRBJ2-3
size: -

CDR3: CASSYSYSSYNEQFF
DNA: TGTGCCAGCAGTTACTCGTATTCCAGCTACAATGAGCAGTTCTTC
V: TRBV6-5
D: -
J: TRBJ2-1
size: -

CDR3: CSASYWETQYF
DNA: TGCAGTGCTAGTTATTGGGAGACCCAGTACTTC
V: TRBV20-1
D: -
J: TRBJ2-5
size: -

CDR3: CASSVAPSAGEGYEQYF
DNA: TGTGCCAGCAGCGTGGCCCCATCGGCGGGAGAGGGCTACGAGCAGTACTTC
V: TRBV9
D: TRBD2
J: TRBJ2-7
size: -

CDR3: CASSFAPRSEQYF
DNA: TGTGCCAGCAGTTTCGCCCCTAGGTCTGAGCAGTACTTC
V: TRBV27
D: -
J: TRBJ2-7
size: -

CDR3: CASSSSGRVYEQYF
DNA: TGTGCCAGCAGCTCTAGCGGGAGGGTCTACGAGCAGTACTTC
V: TRBV11-2
D: TRBD2
J: TRBJ2-7
size: -

CDR3: CASSGGGTEAFF
DNA: TGTGCCAGTAGTGGGGGAGGAACTGAAGCTTTCTTT
V: TRBV19
D: -
J: TRBJ1-1
size: -

CDR3: CASLTGGNYGYTF
DNA: TGTGCCAGCCTCACCGGGGGAAACTATGGCTACACCTTC
V: TRBV2
D: -
J: TRBJ1-2
size: -

CDR3: CASSLGLAGVADTQYF
DNA: TGTGCCAGCAGCTTGGGGCTAGCGGGAGTCGCAGATACGCAGTATTTT
V: TRBV5-4
D: TRBD2
J: TRBJ2-3
size: -

CDR3: CASSGLLVGRGGEQFF
DNA: TGTGCCAGCAGCGGACTACTAGTGGGGAGGGGAGGTGAGCAGTTCTTC
V: TRBV7-8
D: TRBD2
J: TRBJ2-1
size: -

CDR3: CASSLAGLGNSYEQYF
DNA: TGTGCCAGCAGCTTAGCGGGCCTCGGTAACTCCTACGAGCAGTACTTC
V: TRBV7-9
D: -
J: TRBJ2-7
size: -

CDR3: CASSLALELGAEQYF
DNA: TGCGCCAGCAGCTTGGCTTTGGAACTCGGGGCCGAGCAGTACTTC
V: TRBV5-1
D: -
J: TRBJ2-7
size: -

CDR3: CASSLTTTGELFF
DNA: TGTGCCAGTAGTTTAACAACCACCGGGGAGCTGTTTTTT
V: TRBV19
D: -
J: TRBJ2-2
size: -

CDR3: CASSWAPEGETQYF
DNA: TGTGCCAGCAGCTGGGCCCCGGAGGGAGAGACCCAGTACTTC
V: TRBV7-8
D: -
J: TRBJ2-5
size: -

CDR3: CASSASGDTIYF
DNA: TGTGCCAGCAGTGCCTCCGGGGACACCATATATTTT
V: TRBV6-5
D: -
J: TRBJ1-3
size: -

CDR3: CASSLGTASNQPQHF
DNA: TGTGCCAGCAGCTTAGGGACAGCTTCTAATCAGCCCCAGCATTTT
V: TRBV7-9
D: -
J: TRBJ1-5
size: -

CDR3: CASSLGLAVPYEQYF
DNA: TGTGCCAGCAGTTTAGGACTAGCGGTGCCCTACGAGCAGTACTTC
V: TRBV28
D: TRBD2
J: TRBJ2-7
size: once

CDR3: CASSGVLGQGVGYTF
DNA: TGTGCCAGCAGTGGAGTACTGGGGCAGGGGGTAGGCTACACCTTC
V: TRBV6-1
D: TRBD1
J: TRBJ1-2
size: -

CDR3: CASSPSWGGSPNEQFF
DNA: TGTGCCAGCAGTCCATCGTGGGGAGGAAGTCCGAATGAGCAGTTCTTC
V: TRBV27
D: -
J: TRBJ2-1
size: -

CDR3: CASSRGVRREGPLEQYF
DNA: TGTGCCAGCAGCCGGGGGGTACGGCGGGAGGGACCTCTCGAGCAGTACTTC
V: TRBV5-4
D: TRBD2
J: TRBJ2-7
size: -